Listed here are 20 T cell receptor beta chains from one sample, sequenced in a study of response to subunit inactivated influenza vaccine (dated by TCRdb to 2016 to 2019). To prepare the library, RT-PCR was applied. Sequencing used an Illumina HiSeq 2500. TCRdb's own reprocessing of the public reads used fastp at Q25 and MiXCR and kept productive beta chains. Entries that share a CDR3 protein sequence are merged under the most common genes and DNA. The sample table shows 650,000 to 800,000 distinct CDR3 sequences, and roughly 20% are seen once. About 11% of the sample lies in the top ten. Sequencing was performed on PBMCs from blood, taken around 5 days after vaccination. These receptors were obtained from a man in his fifties or sixties who received an inactivated influenza vaccine. Donor details come from another sample of the same person, matched by shared clones.

The gene calls are TRBV12-3 or TRBV12-4 and TRBJ2-1; 12 nucleotides line up with TRBD2. The V segment lost 7 bases and the J segment 7 bases; nucleotides outside the gene matches: 11. The CDR3 is 16 residues long. The CDR3 nucleotides read TGTGCCAGCAACATCCGTGGACTAGCGGGGAAAAATGAGCAGTTCTTC. Translating gives CASNIRGLAGKNEQFF.

This clonotype has a count of ten or more. The chain combines TRBV6-1 with TRBJ2-3, with D unclear. V was pared by 4 bases and J by 6 bases, with 11 bases between. Germline V gene lookup returns CDR1 MNHNS and CDR2 SASEGT. The CDR3 has 13 amino acids. DNA for the CDR3: TGTGCCAGCAGTGCTCATAGAGAGGATACGCAGTATTTT. This gives the protein CASSAHREDTQYF.

CDR3 nucleotide sequence: TGTGCCAGTAGCGACAGGGGAGGGGACACTGAAGCTTTCTTT. Its translation: CASSDRGGDTEAFF. This chain links TRBV19 with TRBJ1-1, with TRBD1 identical over 8 bases. J lost 3 bases, V lost 6 bases, and 6 bases had no gene match. This CDR3 has 14 residues. From germline, CDR1 is LNHDA and CDR2 SQIVND (reference sequence).

The J gene is TRBJ1-1, the V gene TRBV5-5; D is unresolved. The CDR3 spans 12 residues. CDR1 is SGHKS and CDR2 is YYEKEE in the germline V gene (reference sequence). V shed 0 bases and J shed 5 bases, with 5 bases lying between them. CDR3 loop: CASSLVWTEAFF. The CDR3 coding sequence is TGTGCCAGCAGCTTGGTGTGGACTGAAGCTTTCTTT.

V and J are TRBV7-9 and TRBJ2-7; D is uncertain. V was trimmed by 5 bases and J by 6 bases, leaving 14 bases between them. Germline CDR1 reads SEHNR; CDR2 reads FQNEAQ (reference sequence). This CDR3 has 13 residues. Written as DNA, the CDR3 is TGTGCCAGCAGCCCCAGGTCGGGCAGCGAGCAGTACTTC. This translates into CASSPRSGSEQYF.

The J gene is TRBJ2-2, the V gene TRBV5-1; 9 bases map to TRBD1. The CDR3 has 14 amino acids. CDR1 is SGHRS and CDR2 is YFSETQ in the germline V gene. The junction had 2 bases not matched to a gene; V was cut back by 3 bases and J by 5 bases. This chain's CDR3 is CASSSDRGTGELFF. Written as DNA, the CDR3 is TGCGCCAGCAGCTCGGACAGGGGTACCGGGGAGCTGTTTTTT. The variable domain in full, completed from reference TRBV5-1 and TRBJ2-2, reads KAGVTQTPRYLIKTRGQQVTLSCSPISGHRSVSWYQQTPGQGLQFLFEYFSETQRNKGNFPGRFSGRQFSNSRSEMNVSTLELGDSALYLCASSSDRGTGELFFGEGSRLTVL.

This clonotype appeared many times. V usage is TRBV14 and J usage is TRBJ2-1; 12 bases map to TRBD2. CDR3 length equals 21 residues. From germline, CDR1 is SGHDN and CDR2 FVKESK. Trimming cost V 0 bases and J 0 bases; bases outside gene matches: 12. The CDR3 DNA is TGTGCCAGCAGCCAAGACCATGGACTAGCGGGATTTCTGAGCTCCTACAATGAGCAGTTCTTC. Protein: CASSQDHGLAGFLSSYNEQFF.

This clonotype was seen a few times. The chain combines TRBV6-5 with TRBJ2-6; D may match TRBD1 or TRBD2 (5 bases each). V dropped 4 bases and J dropped 2 bases, with 9 bases sitting between them. Germline V gives CDR1 MNHEY, CDR2 SVGAGI. The CDR3 loop spans 15 amino acids. The CDR3 DNA reads TGTGCCAGCAGTTCCCCGGGGCCTGGGGCCAACGTCCTGACTTTC. This codes for CASSSPGPGANVLTF.

V and J are TRBV5-8 and TRBJ2-7; 8 bases match TRBD1. V lost 3 bases and J lost 6; bases outside the gene matches: 8. The CDR3 is 14 residues long. From germline, CDR1 is SGHTS and CDR2 YDEGEE. The CDR3 sequence is CASSYIDRGREQYF. The CDR3 DNA reads as TGTGCCAGCAGCTATATTGACAGGGGACGCGAGCAGTACTTC.

A few counts support this clonotype. The chain uses TRBV11-2 and TRBJ2-3; D remains ambiguous. The CDR3 contains 12 residues. The V and J ends lost 6 bases and 6 bases respectively, with 10 bases between them. Germline assignment: CDR1 SGHAT and CDR2 FQNNGV. The CDR3 spells CASSNSLDTQYF. The CDR3, as DNA: TGTGCCAGCAGTAACAGCCTGGATACGCAGTATTTT.

This chain uses TRBV18 with TRBJ2-5, with D possibly matching TRBD1 (6 bases). CDR1 is KGHSH and CDR2 is LQKENI in the germline V gene. This CDR3 has 13 amino acids. Trimming removed 6 bases at V and 3 bases at J, with 11 bases between. CDR3 sequence: CASSSGVKETQYF. CDR3 in DNA: TGTGCCAGCTCGTCAGGGGTTAAAGAGACCCAGTACTTC.

The chain joins TRBV7-8 to TRBJ2-3, with D perhaps TRBD2 (7 bases). Looked up from germline, CDR1 is SGHVS and CDR2 is FQNEAQ. CDR3 length: 18 residues. V was trimmed by 5 bases and J by 2 bases, leaving 23 bases between them. This CDR3 reads CASSPSPGGLAATDTQYF. The CDR3 region has the DNA TGTGCCAGCAGCCCATCCCCTGGGGGGCTAGCGGCCACAGATACGCAGTATTTT. The variable domain in full, with the rest retrieved from reference TRBV7-8 and TRBJ2-3, is GAGVSQSPRYKVAKRGQDVALRCDPISGHVSLFWYQQALGQGPEFLTYFQNEAQLDKSGLPSDRFFAERPEGSVSTLKIQRTQQEDSAVYLCASSPSPGGLAATDTQYFGPGTRLTVL.

A few counts support this clonotype. The chain employs TRBV12-3 or TRBV12-4 and TRBJ2-5; TRBD1 matches 9 bases. CDR3 length: 14 residues. Germline trimming cut 8 bases from V and 4 bases from J; bases unmatched to any gene: 8. CDR3 sequence (DNA): TGTGCCAGCTCAGGGACAGGGAGGGGAGAGACCCAGTACTTC. Translated: CASSGTGRGETQYF.

The chain uses TRBV9 and TRBJ2-1, with D maybe TRBD2 (5 bases). CDR1 SGDLS and CDR2 YYNGEE come from the germline V gene. The germline V and J ends were trimmed by 0 bases and 5 bases, with 9 bases remaining between them. The CDR3 extends over 14 amino acids. Here the CDR3 DNA reads TGTGCCAGCAGCGTAGGAGGGTGGGACAATGAGCAGTTCTTC. Its translation is CASSVGGWDNEQFF.

This clonotype was recorded a few times. The chain employs TRBV28 and TRBJ2-2, with D unclear. The CDR3 length is 14 residues. Trimming took 7 bases from V and 0 from J, leaving 9 bases between them. Looked up from germline, CDR1 is MDHEN and CDR2 is SYDVKM. CDR3: CASTFGANTGELFF. CDR3 nucleotide sequence: TGTGCCAGCACCTTCGGCGCGAACACCGGGGAGCTGTTTTTT.

CDR3 protein: CASSSSQQQPQHF. The CDR3 nucleotides read TGTGCCAGCAGTTCAAGCCAACAACAGCCCCAGCATTTT. The chain carries TRBV12-3 or TRBV12-4 and TRBJ1-5; D not certain. CDR3 size: 13 residues. The V end lost 4 bases, the J end lost 7 bases, and 11 bases lay between the germline ends.

V usage is TRBV20-1 and J usage is TRBJ2-1, with TRBD2 matching over 9 bases. The CDR3 has 17 amino acids. The ends lost 5 bases at V and 9 bases at J; junction bases unmatched: 20. Germline lookup yields CDR1 DFQATT and CDR2 SNEGSKA (reference sequence). The chain's CDR3 is CSARAPPSSGKRVEQFF. For the CDR3, the DNA is TGCAGTGCTCGCGCGCCTCCTTCTAGCGGGAAAAGGGTTGAGCAGTTCTTC.

The chain is built from TRBV6-1 and TRBJ2-2; 7 nucleotides agree with TRBD2. CDR3 size: 14 residues. Unmatched junction bases numbered 9, after V lost 10 bases and J lost 4 bases. CDR1 and CDR2 (germline): MNHNS, SASEGT. As DNA, the CDR3 is TGTGCCACAGTCTCCGGGGGGAGCACCGGGGAGCTGTTTTTT. Protein product: CATVSGGSTGELFF.

This clonotype has more than one count but fewer than ten. The J gene is TRBJ2-5, the V gene TRBV4-1; TRBD2 might be the D (5 bases). V was shortened by 1 base and J by 2 bases, with 20 bases between the two germline ends. This CDR3 spans 18 amino acids. From germline, CDR1 is MGHRA and CDR2 YSYEKL. DNA of the CDR3: TGCGCCAGCAGCCAAGGGTGGAGGACGCACATCCTTCAAGAGACCCAGTACTTC. Translation gives CASSQGWRTHILQETQYF.

This clonotype was seen repeatedly, ten times or more. This chain connects TRBV5-1 to TRBJ2-1, with D possibly being TRBD2 (6 bases). The ends were cut back, 6 bases at V and 3 bases at J, with 16 bases in the middle. Per germline, CDR1 SGHRS and CDR2 YFSETQ. The CDR3 runs to 15 residues. The CDR3 reads CASTDGGKVYNEQFF. The CDR3 nucleotides are TGCGCCAGCACGGATGGGGGGAAGGTCTACAATGAGCAGTTCTTC.